The clone carrying this T cell receptor beta chain was seen a few times. With a J-beta primer mix and a sample-barcoded 5' primer, a second PCR ran about 7 to 12 cycles. From the 5' RACE reads, TCRdb called clonotypes with MiXCR, one entry per CDR3 protein. Altogether 1.5 million to 2 million distinct CDR3 sequences are present, approximately 30% being singletons, with the ten largest covering 6.5% to 8.5%. The CDR3 is made up of 13 amino acids. Trimming cost V 5 bases and J 3 bases, with 10 bases left between them. Germline V gene sequence: CDR1 MNHEY, CDR2 SVGEGT. The study isolated at least 7 million PBMCs from each sample. The record originates from a study of blood T cells in healthy people across ages.

The receptor comes from a woman between 25 and 40 years old in good health. Sequencing was performed on blood. The chain carries TRBV6-2 or TRBV6-3 and TRBJ1-1; D might be TRBD1 (5 bases). The CDR3 DNA reads TGTGCCAGCAGTCCAGGGCCCGACACTGAAGCTTTCTTT. The encoded protein is CASSPGPDTEAFF.